These T cell receptor beta chains were read from a single sample in a study of T cell responses to AZD1222 COVID-19 vaccine. Using immunoSEQ multiplex PCR, the repertoire was profiled, and TCRdb retains in-frame clones only, with some absent. The repertoire has about 99,000 clones, about nine tenths of them found once; the top ten carry under 60%. Sequences were derived from peripheral blood, sampled on day 0 of AZD1222 vaccination. These receptors all stem from an adult in good health. Both conserved end residues are part of each CDR3. D genes are given only for firm matches. Some rows mark clone size as missing; the rest say once, few, many or name a class of expanded clone.

CDR3nt: TGTGCCAGCAGCTTAGCGGGACCCACAGATACGCAGTATTTT
CDR3aa: CASSLAGPTDTQYF
v_gene: TRBV7-3
d_gene: NA
j_gene: TRBJ2-3
abundance: NA

CDR3nt: TGTGCCAGCAGTTGGGGAGGTAATCAGCCCCAGCATTTT
CDR3aa: CASSWGGNQPQHF
v_gene: TRBV28
d_gene: NA
j_gene: TRBJ1-5
abundance: NA

CDR3nt: TGTGCCAGCAGCTTCGTGGTCGCCAACAATGAGCAGTTCTTC
CDR3aa: CASSFVVANNEQFF
v_gene: TRBV7-8
d_gene: NA
j_gene: TRBJ2-1
abundance: NA

CDR3nt: TGCGCCAGCAGTGAGTCGTTAGGGAGGCCCCAGCATTTT
CDR3aa: CASSESLGRPQHF
v_gene: TRBV10-1
d_gene: NA
j_gene: TRBJ1-5
abundance: NA

CDR3nt: TGTGCCAGCAGCCCCCGGGGAGCGGGGGCCGGGCAGTACTTC
CDR3aa: CASSPRGAGAGQYF
v_gene: TRBV7-2
d_gene: TRBD2
j_gene: TRBJ2-7
abundance: once

CDR3nt: TGTGCCAGCAGCCCATCGGGGGCGTCGGGCTATAATTCACCCCTCCACTTT
CDR3aa: CASSPSGASGYNSPLHF
v_gene: TRBV28
d_gene: NA
j_gene: TRBJ1-6
abundance: NA

CDR3nt: TGTGCCAGCAGTTCCCCTGACAGGATCGATGAGCAGTTCTTC
CDR3aa: CASSSPDRIDEQFF
v_gene: TRBV6-5
d_gene: NA
j_gene: TRBJ2-1
abundance: NA

CDR3nt: TGTGCCAGCAACCCGGCAGGGGGGACCCAGTACTTC
CDR3aa: CASNPAGGTQYF
v_gene: TRBV2
d_gene: TRBD1
j_gene: TRBJ2-5
abundance: once

CDR3nt: TGTGCCAGTAGTATTACGGGGGCAGGGGGCAGCTCTGGGGCCAACGTCCTGACTTTC
CDR3aa: CASSITGAGGSSGANVLTF
v_gene: TRBV19
d_gene: TRBD1
j_gene: TRBJ2-6
abundance: NA

CDR3nt: TGTGCCACCAGTGATTTCGACCCTGCCTACTCTGGGGCCAACGTCCTGACTTTC
CDR3aa: CATSDFDPAYSGANVLTF
v_gene: TRBV24-1
d_gene: NA
j_gene: TRBJ2-6
abundance: once

CDR3nt: TGTGCCAGCTCACCATTCCAGGGGGCAACTAATGAAAAACTGTTTTTT
CDR3aa: CASSPFQGATNEKLFF
v_gene: TRBV18
d_gene: TRBD1
j_gene: TRBJ1-4
abundance: NA

CDR3nt: TGTGCCAGCAGCTTAGAGGGACAGGGGGCCGGGGAGACCCAGTACTTC
CDR3aa: CASSLEGQGAGETQYF
v_gene: TRBV7-2
d_gene: TRBD1
j_gene: TRBJ2-5
abundance: NA

CDR3nt: TGTGCCAGCAGTGAAACCGCACAGAACACCGGGGAGCTGTTTTTT
CDR3aa: CASSETAQNTGELFF
v_gene: TRBV6-1
d_gene: NA
j_gene: TRBJ2-2
abundance: NA

CDR3nt: TGTGCCAGCAGCGGGGGCCCAAACTCTGGAAACACCATATATTTT
CDR3aa: CASSGGPNSGNTIYF
v_gene: TRBV3-1/TRBV3-2
d_gene: NA
j_gene: TRBJ1-3
abundance: NA

CDR3nt: TGTGCCAGCAGGGATGGGACGGGGAATCAGCCCCAGCATTTT
CDR3aa: CASRDGTGNQPQHF
v_gene: TRBV2
d_gene: NA
j_gene: TRBJ1-5
abundance: NA

CDR3nt: TGCGCCAGCAGCGCCTATCCGGGACAGGGCAACGAGCAGTACTTC
CDR3aa: CASSAYPGQGNEQYF
v_gene: TRBV5-1
d_gene: TRBD1
j_gene: TRBJ2-7
abundance: NA

CDR3nt: TGTGCCTGGAGCGGGAAAGGGGGGGGAGTTAGGCCAGATACGCAGTATTTT
CDR3aa: CAWSGKGGGVRPDTQYF
v_gene: TRBV30
d_gene: NA
j_gene: TRBJ2-3
abundance: NA

CDR3nt: TGCGCCAGCAGCCGGGAAAGACAGGCTACCTACGAGCAGTACTTC
CDR3aa: CASSRERQATYEQYF
v_gene: TRBV4-1
d_gene: NA
j_gene: TRBJ2-7
abundance: NA

CDR3nt: TGTGCCACCAGTGATACCCGGACAGGGTTTGAGCAGTTCTTC
CDR3aa: CATSDTRTGFEQFF
v_gene: TRBV24-1
d_gene: TRBD1
j_gene: TRBJ2-1
abundance: NA

CDR3nt: TGTGCCAGTAGAGAGATGCGGCAGGGGAGCACTGAAGCTTTCTTT
CDR3aa: CASREMRQGSTEAFF
v_gene: TRBV19
d_gene: NA
j_gene: TRBJ1-1
abundance: NA

CDR3nt: TGTGCCAGCAGTGCCCTCCCAGGGGGCGGCGAGCAGTACTTC
CDR3aa: CASSALPGGGEQYF
v_gene: TRBV25-1
d_gene: TRBD1
j_gene: TRBJ2-7
abundance: NA

CDR3nt: TGTGCCAGCAATATTACAAGGGGACAGGGGAACGCGAAGGGCCATCAGCCCCAGCATTTT
CDR3aa: CASNITRGQGNAKGHQPQHF
v_gene: TRBV27
d_gene: TRBD1
j_gene: TRBJ1-5
abundance: NA

CDR3nt: TGTGCCATCAGTGAGTTAGACAGGGGGCGCAGGAACAGCTATGGCTACACCTTC
CDR3aa: CAISELDRGRRNSYGYTF
v_gene: TRBV10-3
d_gene: TRBD1
j_gene: TRBJ1-2
abundance: NA

CDR3nt: TGTGCCAGCAGCTTGCGAGTGTTTTCGGGGAATGAGCAGTTCTTC
CDR3aa: CASSLRVFSGNEQFF
v_gene: TRBV5-6
d_gene: NA
j_gene: TRBJ2-1
abundance: NA

CDR3nt: TGCGCCAGCAGCCAGGTAGCCAGCACAGATACGCAGTATTTT
CDR3aa: CASSQVASTDTQYF
v_gene: TRBV4-1
d_gene: NA
j_gene: TRBJ2-3
abundance: NA

CDR3nt: TGTGCCAGCAGCTTAAAAAGGGGTTCACCCCTCCACTTT
CDR3aa: CASSLKRGSPLHF
v_gene: TRBV7-9
d_gene: NA
j_gene: TRBJ1-6
abundance: NA

CDR3nt: TGCGCCAGCGCTCTAGAGGGAAGACGGACTGAAGCTTTCTTT
CDR3aa: CASALEGRRTEAFF
v_gene: TRBV4-3
d_gene: NA
j_gene: TRBJ1-1
abundance: NA

CDR3nt: TGTGCCAGCACATGGACAGTTCCCAACGAGCAGTACTTC
CDR3aa: CASTWTVPNEQYF
v_gene: TRBV6-5
d_gene: NA
j_gene: TRBJ2-7
abundance: few

CDR3nt: TGCGCCAGCAGCTTGAGCGCGGGGACAGGGTTTAACGAGCAGTACTTC
CDR3aa: CASSLSAGTGFNEQYF
v_gene: TRBV5-1
d_gene: TRBD1
j_gene: TRBJ2-7
abundance: NA

CDR3nt: TGCGCCAGCAGCTTGGTAGGACAGGGCCAAGAGACCCAGTACTTC
CDR3aa: CASSLVGQGQETQYF
v_gene: TRBV5-1
d_gene: TRBD1
j_gene: TRBJ2-5
abundance: NA

CDR3nt: TGTGCCAGCAGCTTAGCGCTGTTAGGGTACGAGCAGTACTTC
CDR3aa: CASSLALLGYEQYF
v_gene: TRBV7-2
d_gene: NA
j_gene: TRBJ2-7
abundance: NA

CDR3nt: TGTGCCAGCCGCACAGATACGCAGTATTTT
CDR3aa: CASRTDTQYF
v_gene: TRBV12-3/TRBV12-4
d_gene: NA
j_gene: TRBJ2-3
abundance: NA

CDR3nt: TGTGCCAGCAGCCCTTCCCTGGGGAATGAGCAGTTCTTC
CDR3aa: CASSPSLGNEQFF
v_gene: TRBV7-8
d_gene: NA
j_gene: TRBJ2-1
abundance: NA

CDR3nt: TGCAGCGTGGGGACGGGAAATCAGCCCCAGCATTTT
CDR3aa: CSVGTGNQPQHF
v_gene: TRBV29-1
d_gene: NA
j_gene: TRBJ1-5
abundance: once

CDR3nt: TGTGCCAGCAGACTTACTAGCGGGAGCATTAATGAGCAGTTCTTC
CDR3aa: CASRLTSGSINEQFF
v_gene: TRBV3-1/TRBV3-2
d_gene: TRBD2
j_gene: TRBJ2-1
abundance: NA

CDR3nt: TGTGCCAGCAATTCGGCGACAGGAACAGCTTTCTTT
CDR3aa: CASNSATGTAFF
v_gene: TRBV27
d_gene: NA
j_gene: TRBJ1-1
abundance: NA

CDR3nt: TGTGCCAGCAGCTTGGCCGCGGCGGGAGGAGTGCAGTTCTTC
CDR3aa: CASSLAAAGGVQFF
v_gene: TRBV5-6
d_gene: TRBD2
j_gene: TRBJ2-1
abundance: NA

CDR3nt: TGTGCCAGCAGTGAAATTGAAAACACCATATATTTT
CDR3aa: CASSEIENTIYF
v_gene: TRBV9
d_gene: NA
j_gene: TRBJ1-3
abundance: NA

CDR3nt: TGTGCCAGCAGGGAGACAGGGGTCAATCAGCCCCAGCATTTT
CDR3aa: CASRETGVNQPQHF
v_gene: TRBV25-1
d_gene: TRBD1
j_gene: TRBJ1-5
abundance: NA

CDR3nt: TGTGCCAGCAGCCCTGTCCGGAAACTCGCCAAAAACATTCAGTACTTC
CDR3aa: CASSPVRKLAKNIQYF
v_gene: TRBV5-8
d_gene: NA
j_gene: TRBJ2-4
abundance: NA

CDR3nt: TGTGCCAGCAGCTGGGACAGCTCTGGAAACACCATATATTTT
CDR3aa: CASSWDSSGNTIYF
v_gene: TRBV5-4
d_gene: TRBD1
j_gene: TRBJ1-3
abundance: NA

CDR3nt: TGTGCCTGGAACCCCGGACAGGGAATGAACACTGAAGCTTTCTTT
CDR3aa: CAWNPGQGMNTEAFF
v_gene: TRBV30
d_gene: TRBD1
j_gene: TRBJ1-1
abundance: NA

CDR3nt: TGTGCCAGCAACAGGCTCTATGGCTACACCTTC
CDR3aa: CASNRLYGYTF
v_gene: TRBV6-5
d_gene: NA
j_gene: TRBJ1-2
abundance: NA

CDR3nt: TGTGCCAGCAGCCTTGGACAGAACGAAGCTTTCTTT
CDR3aa: CASSLGQNEAFF
v_gene: TRBV9
d_gene: NA
j_gene: TRBJ1-1
abundance: NA